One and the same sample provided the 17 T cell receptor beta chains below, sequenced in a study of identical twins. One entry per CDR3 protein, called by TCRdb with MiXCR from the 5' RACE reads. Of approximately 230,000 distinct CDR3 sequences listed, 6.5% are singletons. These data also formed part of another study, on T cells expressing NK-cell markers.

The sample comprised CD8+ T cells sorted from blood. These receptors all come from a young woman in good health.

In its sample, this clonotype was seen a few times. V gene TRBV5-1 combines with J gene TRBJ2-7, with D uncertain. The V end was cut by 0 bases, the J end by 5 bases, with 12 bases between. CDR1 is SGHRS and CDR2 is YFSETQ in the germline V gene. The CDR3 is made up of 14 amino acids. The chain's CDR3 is CASSLDLTVHEQYF. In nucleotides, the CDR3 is TGCGCCAGCAGCTTGGACCTAACCGTCCACGAGCAGTACTTC.

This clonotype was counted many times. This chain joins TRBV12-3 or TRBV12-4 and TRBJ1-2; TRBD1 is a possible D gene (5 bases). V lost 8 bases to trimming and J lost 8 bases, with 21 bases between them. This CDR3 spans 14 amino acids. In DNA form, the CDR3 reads TGTGCCAGCGTTTCCCCCGGGACGGAAGGGGGCTACACCTTC. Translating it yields CASVSPGTEGGYTF.

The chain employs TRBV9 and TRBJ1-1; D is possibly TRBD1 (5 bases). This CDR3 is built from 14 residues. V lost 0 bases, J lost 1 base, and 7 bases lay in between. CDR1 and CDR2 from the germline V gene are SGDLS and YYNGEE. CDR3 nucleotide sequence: TGTGCCAGCAGCGTAGACGGGGGGAACACTGAAGCTTTCTTT. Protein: CASSVDGGNTEAFF.

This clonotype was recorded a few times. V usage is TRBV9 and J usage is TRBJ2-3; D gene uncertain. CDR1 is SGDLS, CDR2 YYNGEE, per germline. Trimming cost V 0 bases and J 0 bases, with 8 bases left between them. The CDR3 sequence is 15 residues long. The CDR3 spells CASSVEGYSTDTQYF. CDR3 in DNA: TGTGCCAGCAGCGTAGAGGGCTATAGCACAGATACGCAGTATTTT.

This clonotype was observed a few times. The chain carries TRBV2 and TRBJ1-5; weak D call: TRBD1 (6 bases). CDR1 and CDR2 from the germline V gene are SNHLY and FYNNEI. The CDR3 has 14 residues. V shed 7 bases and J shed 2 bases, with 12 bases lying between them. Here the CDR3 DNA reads TGTGCCAGCAAGGGGACAACAGGCAATCAGCCCCAGCATTTT. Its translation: CASKGTTGNQPQHF.

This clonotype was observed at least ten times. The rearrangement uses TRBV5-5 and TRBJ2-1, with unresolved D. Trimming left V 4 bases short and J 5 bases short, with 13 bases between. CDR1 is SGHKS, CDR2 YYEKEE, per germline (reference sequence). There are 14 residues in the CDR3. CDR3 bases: TGTGCCAGCAGCCCCGAGCCGAACCACAATGAGCAGTTCTTC. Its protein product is CASSPEPNHNEQFF. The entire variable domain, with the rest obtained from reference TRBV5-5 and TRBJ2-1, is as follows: DAGVTQSPTHLIKTRGQQVTLRCSPISGHKSVSWYQQVLGQGPQFIFQYYEKEERGRGNFPDRFSARQFPNYSSELNVNALLLGDSALYLCASSPEPNHNEQFFGPGTRLTVL.

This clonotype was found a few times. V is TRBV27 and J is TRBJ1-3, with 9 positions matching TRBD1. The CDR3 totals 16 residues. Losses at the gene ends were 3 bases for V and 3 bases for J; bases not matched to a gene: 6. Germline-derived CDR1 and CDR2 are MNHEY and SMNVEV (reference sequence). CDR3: CASSFTGGLGGNTIYF. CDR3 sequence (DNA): TGTGCCAGCAGTTTTACAGGGGGCCTCGGTGGAAACACCATATATTTT.

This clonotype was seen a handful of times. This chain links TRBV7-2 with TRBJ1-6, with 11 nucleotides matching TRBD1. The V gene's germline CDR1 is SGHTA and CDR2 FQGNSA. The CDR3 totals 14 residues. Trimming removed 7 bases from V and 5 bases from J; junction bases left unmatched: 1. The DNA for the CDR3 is TGTGCCAGCAAGGACAGGGGGCATAATTCACCCCTCCACTTT. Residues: CASKDRGHNSPLHF.

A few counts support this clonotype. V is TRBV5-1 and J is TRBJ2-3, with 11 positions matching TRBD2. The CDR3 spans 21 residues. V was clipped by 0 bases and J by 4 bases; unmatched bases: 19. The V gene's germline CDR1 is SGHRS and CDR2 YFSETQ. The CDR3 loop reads CASSLANPDPTSGSSADTQYF. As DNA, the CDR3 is TGCGCCAGCAGCTTGGCCAACCCAGATCCAACTAGCGGGAGCTCCGCAGATACGCAGTATTTT.

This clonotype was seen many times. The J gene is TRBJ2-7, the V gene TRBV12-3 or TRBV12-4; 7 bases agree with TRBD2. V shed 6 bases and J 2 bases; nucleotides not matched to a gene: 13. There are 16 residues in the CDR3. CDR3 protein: CASSESSGTKAYEQYF. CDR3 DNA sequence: TGTGCCAGCAGCGAAAGCTCCGGGACTAAAGCCTACGAGCAGTACTTC.

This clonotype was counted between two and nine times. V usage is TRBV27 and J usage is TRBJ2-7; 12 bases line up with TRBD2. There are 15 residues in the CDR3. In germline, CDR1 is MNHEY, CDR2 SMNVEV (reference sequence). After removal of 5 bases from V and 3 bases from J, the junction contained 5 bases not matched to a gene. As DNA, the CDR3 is TGTGCCAGCAGTCTGACGACTAGCGGGGGCTACGAGCAGTACTTC. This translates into CASSLTTSGGYEQYF.

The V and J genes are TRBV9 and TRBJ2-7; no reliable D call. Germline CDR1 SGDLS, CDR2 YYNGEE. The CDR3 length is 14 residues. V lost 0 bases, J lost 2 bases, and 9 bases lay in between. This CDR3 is CASSVDNGAYEQYF. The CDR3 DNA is TGTGCCAGCAGCGTAGATAATGGAGCCTACGAGCAGTACTTC.

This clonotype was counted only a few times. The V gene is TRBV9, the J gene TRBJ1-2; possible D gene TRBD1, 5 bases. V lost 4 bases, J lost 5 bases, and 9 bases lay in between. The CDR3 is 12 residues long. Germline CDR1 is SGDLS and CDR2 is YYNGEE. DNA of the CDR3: TGTGCCAGCAGCCCCCGGGGGTATGGCTACACCTTC. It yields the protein CASSPRGYGYTF.

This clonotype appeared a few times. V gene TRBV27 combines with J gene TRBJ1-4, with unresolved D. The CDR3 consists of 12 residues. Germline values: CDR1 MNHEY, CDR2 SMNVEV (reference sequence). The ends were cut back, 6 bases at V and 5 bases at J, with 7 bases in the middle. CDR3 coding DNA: TGTGCCAGCAGGGGGTGGAATGAAAAACTGTTTTTT. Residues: CASRGWNEKLFF.

CDR3 amino acids: CASSHPNPGTGHPNEQFF. As DNA, the CDR3 is TGCGCCAGCAGCCACCCAAACCCGGGGACAGGCCATCCGAATGAGCAGTTCTTC. The chain joins TRBV4-1 to TRBJ2-1; 8 bases are a match to TRBD1. The CDR3 covers 18 residues. Per the germline V gene, CDR1 is MGHRA and CDR2 is YSYEKL. V lost 3 bases, J lost 7 bases, and 17 bases stayed unmatched.

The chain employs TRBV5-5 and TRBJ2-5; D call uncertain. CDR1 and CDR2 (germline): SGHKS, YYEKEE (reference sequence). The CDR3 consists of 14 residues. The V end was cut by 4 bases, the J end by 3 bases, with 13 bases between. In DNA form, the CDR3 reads TGTGCCAGCAGCCCCTTCGACCCAGAAGAGACCCAGTACTTC. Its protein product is CASSPFDPEETQYF.

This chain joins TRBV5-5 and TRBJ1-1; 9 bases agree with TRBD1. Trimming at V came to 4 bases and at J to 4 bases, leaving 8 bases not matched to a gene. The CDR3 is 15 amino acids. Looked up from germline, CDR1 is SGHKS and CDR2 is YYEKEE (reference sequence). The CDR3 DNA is TGTGCCAGCAGCGTTATACAGGGGGCGGCCACTGAAGCTTTCTTT. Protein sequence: CASSVIQGAATEAFF.